This TCR beta chain was sequenced in a study of blood T cells in healthy people across ages. Study-wide results and caveats: Using unsorted PBMCs precluded a conclusive naive versus antigen-experienced comparison. Age showed a roughly linear inverse relationship with TCR beta diversity per million T cells.

In this sample, this clonotype turned up a few times. Its antigen remains unknown. The V and J ends lost 6 bases and 0 bases, in that order; junction bases with no gene match: 6. The germline V gene encodes CDR1 SGHDN and CDR2 FVKESK. The CDR3 runs 16 residues. A J-beta primer mix and a sample-barcoded 5' primer were used in a second PCR of roughly 7 to 12 cycles. MiXCR, applied by TCRdb to the 5' RACE reads, yields one record per CDR3 protein. This table holds about 1.5 million distinct CDR3 sequences, around 40% found once. No fewer than 5.5 micrograms of total RNA were isolated from every sample. V gene TRBV14 combines with J gene TRBJ2-3, with 10 bases fitting TRBD2. The sequenced sample was blood. This TCR was recovered from a woman under 30 in good health. The CDR3 reads CASRALAGESTDTQYF. The DNA for the CDR3 is TGTGCCAGCAGGGCTCTAGCGGGGGAGAGCACAGATACGCAGTATTTT.